These 10 T cell receptor beta chains were all obtained from the same sample, sequenced in a study of blood T cell repertoires in COVID-19. The repertoire was sequenced with immunoSEQ multiplex PCR; TCRdb's copy has only in-frame clones and lacks some. The data hold roughly 140,000 clones, with 80% to 90% observed a single time. Sequencing used peripheral blood. The origin of the receptors is an older woman with COVID-19, enrolled during active disease.

This clone was observed a handful of times. This chain connects TRBV5-1 to TRBJ1-6, with TRBD1 matching 9 bases. This CDR3 spans 19 amino acids. Germline CDR1 and CDR2: SGHRS and YFSETQ. With V trimmed by 4 bases and J by 3 bases, 14 bases remained unmatched. In nucleotides, the CDR3 is TGCGCCAGCAGCCAAGGACAGGGGACCCAATTCGGCTATAATTCACCCCTCCACTTT. This encodes CASSQGQGTQFGYNSPLHF.

The CDR3 here is CASSIWPSGGVYEQYF. The CDR3 DNA follows: TGTGCCAGTAGTATATGGCCCAGCGGGGGCGTTTACGAGCAGTACTTC. The chain couples TRBV19 to TRBJ2-7; 8 bases map to TRBD2. Germline loops: CDR1 LNHDA, CDR2 SQIVND (reference sequence). The length of the CDR3 is 16 residues. V shed 2 bases and J 4 bases; nucleotides not matched to a gene: 10.

This chain links TRBV6-5 with TRBJ1-6; no clear D gene. CDR3 size: 14 residues. Germline V gene data show CDR1 as MNHEY and CDR2 as SVGAGI. V was shortened by 6 bases and J by 0 bases, with 6 bases between the two germline ends. CDR3 sequence (DNA): TGTGCCAGCAGACAGAGCTCCTATAATTCACCCCTCCACTTT. Protein product: CASRQSSYNSPLHF.

This rearrangement joins TRBV7-2 to TRBJ2-3, with D possibly TRBD2 on 5 matching bases. Trimming removed 4 bases at V and 7 bases at J, with 21 bases between. CDR1 and CDR2 (germline): SGHTA, FQGNSA. CDR3 length equals 16 residues. CDR3 region: CASSSTADSRSYTQYF. The CDR3 DNA is TGTGCCAGCAGCTCGACGGCGGACTCCCGCTCCTATACGCAGTATTTT. Variable domain in full (rest from reference TRBV7-2 and TRBJ2-3): GAGVSQSPSNKVTEKGKDVELRCDPISGHTALYWYRQSLGQGLEFLIYFQGNSAPDKSGLPSDRFSAERTGGSVSTLTIQRTQQEDSAVYLCASSSTADSRSYTQYFGPGTRLTVL.

The V and J genes are TRBV29-1 and TRBJ2-1; 9 bases line up with TRBD1. From germline, CDR1 is SQVTM and CDR2 ANQGSEA. J lost 6 bases, V lost 6 bases, and 3 bases had no gene match. The CDR3 covers 12 residues. The CDR3 coding sequence is TGCAGCGTGGCGGGACAGGGCAATGAGCAGTTCTTC. Encoded protein: CSVAGQGNEQFF.

Many counts were recorded for this clone. This chain uses TRBV9 with TRBJ1-2; 7 bases map to TRBD1. With V trimmed by 5 bases and J by 2 bases, 12 bases remained unmatched. CDR1 and CDR2 (germline): SGDLS, YYNGEE. This CDR3 region has 16 residues. CDR3 sequence reads: CASSRQGDPSNYGYTF. The CDR3 DNA reads as TGTGCCAGCAGTCGACAGGGAGATCCTTCCAACTATGGCTACACCTTC.

The chain carries TRBV7-8 and TRBJ2-7; D might be TRBD1 (6 bases). The CDR3 runs 15 residues. Germline CDR1 is SGHVS and CDR2 is FQNEAQ. V was shortened by 3 bases and J by 0 bases, with 12 bases between the two germline ends. CDR3 protein: CASSLEDSVSYEQYF. CDR3 DNA sequence: TGTGCCAGCAGCTTGGAGGACAGTGTCTCCTACGAGCAGTACTTC.

CDR3 nucleotides: TGTGCCAGCAGCGACCGGGGGGGATACGAGCAGTACTTC. As protein: CASSDRGGYEQYF. This sequence joins TRBV5-4 and TRBJ2-7; TRBD2 matches 8 bases. J lost 4 bases, V lost 4 bases, and 4 bases had no gene match. Germline lookup yields CDR1 SGHNT and CDR2 YYREEE (reference sequence). CDR3 size: 13 residues.

This rearrangement joins TRBV30 to TRBJ1-6; D possibly corresponds to TRBD1 (5 bases). V dropped 4 bases and J dropped 10 bases, with 14 bases sitting between them. The CDR3 runs to 13 residues. Germline loops: CDR1 GTSNPN, CDR2 SVGIG (reference sequence). CDR3 bases: TGTGCCTGGAAGGCCACGCGGGGCTCACCCCTCCACTTT. Its protein product is CAWKATRGSPLHF. The full variable domain, completed using reference TRBV30 and TRBJ1-6, is SQTIHQWPATLVQPVGSPLSLECTVEGTSNPNLYWYRQAAGRGLQLLFYSVGIGQISSEVPQNLSASRPQDRQFILSSKKLLLSDSGFYLCAWKATRGSPLHFGNGTRLTVT.

The chain recombines TRBV28 with TRBJ1-2, with D perhaps matching TRBD1 (6 bases). Germline CDR1 MDHEN, CDR2 SYDVKM. This CDR3 spans 16 amino acids. Deletions cut 7 bases from V and 4 bases from J, with 22 bases between. CDR3 nucleotide sequence: TGTGCCAGCACCCCGGCAGGGGCGCCGCTGATCTATGGCTACACCTTC. The encoded protein is CASTPAGAPLIYGYTF.